The sequence of this T cell receptor (beta chain) was determined in a study of vaccination effects on CD4 cells after COVID-19. Repertoires were generated with immunoSEQ multiplex PCR, while TCRdb's copy carries only in-frame clones and drops some. The table records 35,000 to 50,000 clones, under 75% of them present only once. Sequencing followed a ViraFEST assay step that expanded antigen-specific CD4+ T cells with viral peptide pools. Following culture for about ten days, CD4+ T cells were isolated. Nucleocapsid antibodies were negative in the vaccine recipients, who had never had SARS-CoV-2 infection. From germline, CDR1 is MNHEY and CDR2 SVGAGI. CDR3 size: 12 residues. V lost 7 bases and J 3 bases, leaving 10 bases between the germline ends. There are a few counts of this clone. The antigen is not known.

The chain employs TRBV6-5 and TRBJ2-7; D gene ambiguous. The sequence was obtained from a human donor who received a COVID-19 vaccine. The material sequenced was CD4+ T cells from PBMCs cultured with HCoV-OC43 spike peptides, taken before COVID-19 vaccination. Subset: HCoV-OC43 spike overlapping peptide pool stimulation. The CDR3 is CASKTVGYEQYF. Written as DNA, the CDR3 is TGTGCCAGCAAGACGGTGGGCTACGAGCAGTACTTC.